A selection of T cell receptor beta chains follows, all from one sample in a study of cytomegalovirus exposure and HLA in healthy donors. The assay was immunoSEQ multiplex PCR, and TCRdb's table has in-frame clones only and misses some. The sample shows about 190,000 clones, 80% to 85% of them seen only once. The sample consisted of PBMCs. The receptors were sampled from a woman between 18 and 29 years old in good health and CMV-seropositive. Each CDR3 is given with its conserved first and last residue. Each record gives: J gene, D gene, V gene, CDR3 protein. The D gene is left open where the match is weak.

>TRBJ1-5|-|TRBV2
CASSEAPGHSNQPQHF
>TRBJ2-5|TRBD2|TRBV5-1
CASSEGLAGGQETQYF
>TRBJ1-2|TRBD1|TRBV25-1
CASGRTGGYGYTF
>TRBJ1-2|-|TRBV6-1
CASSEKAGLVNGYTF
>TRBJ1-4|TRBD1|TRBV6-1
CASSRTGTGPEKLFF
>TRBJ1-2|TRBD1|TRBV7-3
CASSLTTRGQGGGYTF
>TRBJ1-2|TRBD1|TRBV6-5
CASKRDRVANYGYTF
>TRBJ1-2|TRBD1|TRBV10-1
CASSEPGQGAYGYTF
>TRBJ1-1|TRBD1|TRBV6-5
CASSYWDREGTEAFF
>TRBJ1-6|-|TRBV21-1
CASSSGNPPLHF
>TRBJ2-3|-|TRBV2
CAKRSDTQYF
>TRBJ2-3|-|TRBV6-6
CASSADTGSTDTQYF
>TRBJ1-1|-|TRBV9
CASSEWGAEAFF
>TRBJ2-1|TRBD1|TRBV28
CATNRPGQGTYNEQFF
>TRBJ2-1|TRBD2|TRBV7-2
CASSPGGIEQFF
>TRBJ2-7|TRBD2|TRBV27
CASSFGLAGGRAYEQYF
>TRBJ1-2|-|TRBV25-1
CASSRGELALGYGYTF
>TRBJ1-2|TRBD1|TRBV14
CASSPTGDYGYTF
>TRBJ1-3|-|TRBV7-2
CASSFGRVGNTIYF
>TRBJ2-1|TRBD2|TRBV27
CASSWLTSGGPSSYNEQFF
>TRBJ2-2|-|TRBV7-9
CASRSPGNTGELFF
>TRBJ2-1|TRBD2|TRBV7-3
CASSLIAGASNEQFF
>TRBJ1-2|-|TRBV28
CASSPWTESNYGYTF
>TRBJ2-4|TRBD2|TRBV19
CASSLTGAGALKNIQYF